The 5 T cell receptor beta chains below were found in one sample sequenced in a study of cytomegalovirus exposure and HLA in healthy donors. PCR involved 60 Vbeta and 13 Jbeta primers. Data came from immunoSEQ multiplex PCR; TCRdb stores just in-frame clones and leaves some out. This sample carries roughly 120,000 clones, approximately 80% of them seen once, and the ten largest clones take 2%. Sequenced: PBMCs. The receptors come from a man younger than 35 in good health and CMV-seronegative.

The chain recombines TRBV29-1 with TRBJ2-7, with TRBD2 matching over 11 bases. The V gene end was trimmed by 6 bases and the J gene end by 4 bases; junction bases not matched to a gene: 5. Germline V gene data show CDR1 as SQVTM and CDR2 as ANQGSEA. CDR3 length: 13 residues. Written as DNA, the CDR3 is TGCAGCGTGGCCGGACTAGCGGGTTACGAGCAGTACTTC. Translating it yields CSVAGLAGYEQYF.

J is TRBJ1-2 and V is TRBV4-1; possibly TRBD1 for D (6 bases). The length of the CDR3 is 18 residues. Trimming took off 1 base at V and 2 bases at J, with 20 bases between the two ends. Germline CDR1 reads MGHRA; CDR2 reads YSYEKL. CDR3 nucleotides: TGCGCCAGCAGCCAAGGATTCGGACAGCCACCGCCCAACTATGGCTACACCTTC. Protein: CASSQGFGQPPPNYGYTF.

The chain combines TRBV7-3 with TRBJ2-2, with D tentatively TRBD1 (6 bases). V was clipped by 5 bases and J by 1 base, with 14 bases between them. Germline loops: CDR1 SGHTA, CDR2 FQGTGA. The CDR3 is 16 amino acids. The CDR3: CASSPPQGWNTGELFF. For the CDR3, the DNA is TGTGCCAGCAGCCCACCGCAGGGGTGGAACACCGGGGAGCTGTTTTTT.

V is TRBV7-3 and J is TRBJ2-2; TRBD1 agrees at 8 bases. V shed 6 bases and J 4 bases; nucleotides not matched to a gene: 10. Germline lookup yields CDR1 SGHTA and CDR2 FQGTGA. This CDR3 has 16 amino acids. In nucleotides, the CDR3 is TGTGCCAGCAGGACGACAGGGGTAGGCGGCACCGGGGAGCTGTTTTTT. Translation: CASRTTGVGGTGELFF.

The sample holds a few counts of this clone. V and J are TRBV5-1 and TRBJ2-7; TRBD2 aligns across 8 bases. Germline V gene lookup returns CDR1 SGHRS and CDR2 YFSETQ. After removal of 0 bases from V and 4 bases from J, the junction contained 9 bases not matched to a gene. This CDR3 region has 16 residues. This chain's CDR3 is CASSLEAAGVSYEQYF. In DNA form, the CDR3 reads TGCGCCAGCAGCTTGGAGGCAGCGGGAGTTTCGTACGAGCAGTACTTC.